This TCR beta chain was profiled in a study of control samples from healthy donors and cancer patients. Data came from immunoSEQ multiplex PCR; TCRdb stores just in-frame clones and leaves some out. The sample yields approximately 190,000 clones, of which the top ten take up roughly 2%. Sequencing was carried out using blood. This receptor was identified in a woman aged 25-40 years in good health.

The CDR3 reads CASSLAGAYEQYF. The DNA for the CDR3 is TGTGCCAGTAGTTTGGCCGGGGCCTACGAGCAGTACTTC. The rearrangement uses TRBV19 and TRBJ2-7; possible D gene TRBD2, 5 bases. Germline-derived CDR1 and CDR2 are LNHDA and SQIVND (reference sequence). Trimming shortened V by 5 bases and J by 2 bases, and 10 bases separated the two germline ends. The CDR3 is made up of 13 amino acids.